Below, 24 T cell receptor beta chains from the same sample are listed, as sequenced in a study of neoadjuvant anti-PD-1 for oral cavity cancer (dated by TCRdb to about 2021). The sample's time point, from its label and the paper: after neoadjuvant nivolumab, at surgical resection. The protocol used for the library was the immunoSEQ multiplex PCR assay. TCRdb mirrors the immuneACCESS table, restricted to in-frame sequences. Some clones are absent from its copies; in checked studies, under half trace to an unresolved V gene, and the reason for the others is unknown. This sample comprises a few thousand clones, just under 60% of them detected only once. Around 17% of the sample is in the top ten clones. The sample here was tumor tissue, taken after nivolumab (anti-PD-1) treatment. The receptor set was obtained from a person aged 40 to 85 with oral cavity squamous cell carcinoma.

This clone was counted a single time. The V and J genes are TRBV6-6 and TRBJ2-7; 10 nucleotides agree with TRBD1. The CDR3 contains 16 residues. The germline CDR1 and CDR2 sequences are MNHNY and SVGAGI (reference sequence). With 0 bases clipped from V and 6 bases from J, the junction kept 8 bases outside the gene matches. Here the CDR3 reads CASSYSPQTGGFEQYF. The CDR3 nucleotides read TGTGCCAGCAGTTACTCCCCCCAGACAGGGGGCTTCGAGCAGTACTTC.

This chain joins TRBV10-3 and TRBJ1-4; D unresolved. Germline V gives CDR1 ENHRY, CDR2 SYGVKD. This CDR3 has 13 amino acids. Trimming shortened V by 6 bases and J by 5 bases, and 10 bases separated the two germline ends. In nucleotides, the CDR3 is TGTGCCATCAGCAAGACACGGAATGAAAAACTGTTTTTT. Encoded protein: CAISKTRNEKLFF.

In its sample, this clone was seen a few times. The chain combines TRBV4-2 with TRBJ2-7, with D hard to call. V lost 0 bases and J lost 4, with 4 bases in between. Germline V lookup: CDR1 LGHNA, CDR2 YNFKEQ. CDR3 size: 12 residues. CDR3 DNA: TGTGCCAGCAGCCAAGAAGGATACGAGCAGTACTTC. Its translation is CASSQEGYEQYF.

The CDR3 nucleotides read TGCAGCGTCGCCGGGACAGGGGGAAGCTACGAGCAGTACTTC. As protein: CSVAGTGGSYEQYF. J is TRBJ2-7 and V is TRBV29-1; 11 nucleotides match TRBD1. Looked up from germline, CDR1 is SQVTM and CDR2 is ANQGSEA. The CDR3 loop spans 14 amino acids. V shed 6 bases, J shed 3 bases, and the junction held 7 bases outside the gene matches.

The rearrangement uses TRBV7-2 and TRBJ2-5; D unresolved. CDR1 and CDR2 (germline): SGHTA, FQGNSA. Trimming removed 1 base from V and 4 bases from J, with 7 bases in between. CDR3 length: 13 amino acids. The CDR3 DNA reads TGTGCCAGCAGCTTAGTAGGGCGAGAGACCCAGTACTTC. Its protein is CASSLVGRETQYF. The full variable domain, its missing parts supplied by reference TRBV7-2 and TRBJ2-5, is GAGVSQSPSNKVTEKGKDVELRCDPISGHTALYWYRQSLGQGLEFLIYFQGNSAPDKSGLPSDRFSAERTGGSVSTLTIQRTQQEDSAVYLCASSLVGRETQYFGPGTRLLVL.

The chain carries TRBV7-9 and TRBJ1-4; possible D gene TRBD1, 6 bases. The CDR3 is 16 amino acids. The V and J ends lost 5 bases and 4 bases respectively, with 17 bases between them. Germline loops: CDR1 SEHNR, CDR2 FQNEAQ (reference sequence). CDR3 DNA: TGTGCCAGCAGCCCGGCCCCCGGGACAAGTAATGAAAAACTGTTTTTT. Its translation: CASSPAPGTSNEKLFF.

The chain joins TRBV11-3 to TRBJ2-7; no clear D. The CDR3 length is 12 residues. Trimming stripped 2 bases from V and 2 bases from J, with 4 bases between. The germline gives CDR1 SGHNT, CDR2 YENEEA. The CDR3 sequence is CASSLRPYEQYF. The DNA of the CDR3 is TGTGCCAGCAGCTTACGTCCCTACGAGCAGTACTTC.

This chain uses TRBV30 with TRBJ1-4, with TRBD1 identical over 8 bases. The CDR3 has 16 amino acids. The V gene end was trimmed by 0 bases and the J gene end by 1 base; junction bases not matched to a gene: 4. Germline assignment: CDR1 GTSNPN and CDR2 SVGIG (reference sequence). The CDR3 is CAWSVQGGRTNEKLFF. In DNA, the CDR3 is TGTGCCTGGAGTGTACAGGGGGGAAGAACTAATGAAAAACTGTTTTTT.

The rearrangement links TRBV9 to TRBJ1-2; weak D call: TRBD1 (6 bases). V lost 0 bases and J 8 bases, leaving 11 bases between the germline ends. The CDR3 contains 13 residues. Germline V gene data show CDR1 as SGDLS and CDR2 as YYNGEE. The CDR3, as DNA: TGTGCCAGCAGCGTAGAGAGGGGGTACGGCTACACCTTC. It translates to CASSVERGYGYTF.

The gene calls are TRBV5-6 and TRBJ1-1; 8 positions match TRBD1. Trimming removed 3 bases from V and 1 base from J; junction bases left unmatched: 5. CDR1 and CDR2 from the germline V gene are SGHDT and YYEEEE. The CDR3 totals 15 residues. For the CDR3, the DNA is TGTGCCAGCAGCTCCACGGGGACAGGGAACACTGAAGCTTTCTTT. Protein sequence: CASSSTGTGNTEAFF.

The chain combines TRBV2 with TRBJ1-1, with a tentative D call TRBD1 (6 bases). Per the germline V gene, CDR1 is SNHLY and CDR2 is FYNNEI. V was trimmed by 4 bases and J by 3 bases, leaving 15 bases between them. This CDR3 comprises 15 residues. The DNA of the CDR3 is TGTGCCAGCAGTGGAGCGGGGGCAGGAGACACTGAAGCTTTCTTT. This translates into CASSGAGAGDTEAFF.

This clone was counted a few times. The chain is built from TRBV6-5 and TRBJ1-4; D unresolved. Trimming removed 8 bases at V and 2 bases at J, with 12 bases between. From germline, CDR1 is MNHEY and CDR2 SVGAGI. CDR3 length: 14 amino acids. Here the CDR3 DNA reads TGTGCCAGCGGAGTATCTCAGACTAATGAAAAACTGTTTTTT. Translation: CASGVSQTNEKLFF.

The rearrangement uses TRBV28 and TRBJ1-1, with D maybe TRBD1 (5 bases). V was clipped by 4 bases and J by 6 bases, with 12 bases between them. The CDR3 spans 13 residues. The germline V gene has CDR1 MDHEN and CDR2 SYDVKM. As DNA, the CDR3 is TGTGCCAGCAGTTCCTACGTGGGGGCTGAAGCTTTCTTT. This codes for CASSSYVGAEAFF.

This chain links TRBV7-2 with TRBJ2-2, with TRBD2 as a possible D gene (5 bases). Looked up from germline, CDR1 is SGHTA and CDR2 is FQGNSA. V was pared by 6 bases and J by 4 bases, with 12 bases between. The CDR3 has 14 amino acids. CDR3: CASSWERSTGELFF. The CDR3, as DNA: TGTGCCAGCAGTTGGGAGCGGAGCACCGGGGAGCTGTTTTTT.

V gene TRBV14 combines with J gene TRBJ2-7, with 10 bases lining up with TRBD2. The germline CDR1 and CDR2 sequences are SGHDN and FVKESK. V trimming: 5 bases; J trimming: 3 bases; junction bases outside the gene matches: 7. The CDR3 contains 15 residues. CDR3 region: CASSEGTSAYYEQYF. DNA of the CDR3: TGTGCCAGCAGCGAAGGGACTAGCGCTTACTACGAGCAGTACTTC.

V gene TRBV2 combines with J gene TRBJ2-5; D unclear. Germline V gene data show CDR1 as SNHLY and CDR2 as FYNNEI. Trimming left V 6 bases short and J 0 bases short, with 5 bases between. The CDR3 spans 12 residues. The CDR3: CASSWDQETQYF. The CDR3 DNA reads TGTGCCAGCAGCTGGGACCAAGAGACCCAGTACTTC.

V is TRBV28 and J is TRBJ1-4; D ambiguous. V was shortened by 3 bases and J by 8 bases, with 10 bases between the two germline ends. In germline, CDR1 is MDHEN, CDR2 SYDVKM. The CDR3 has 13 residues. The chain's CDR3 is CASSFGRREKLFF. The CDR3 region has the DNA TGTGCCAGCAGTTTTGGCAGGAGAGAAAAACTGTTTTTT.

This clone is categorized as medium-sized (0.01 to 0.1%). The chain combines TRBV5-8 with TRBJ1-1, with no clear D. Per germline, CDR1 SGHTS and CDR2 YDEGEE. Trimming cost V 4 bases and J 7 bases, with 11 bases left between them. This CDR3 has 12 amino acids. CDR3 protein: CASSPLAFEAFF. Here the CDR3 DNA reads TGTGCCAGCAGCCCTTTAGCGTTTGAAGCTTTCTTT.

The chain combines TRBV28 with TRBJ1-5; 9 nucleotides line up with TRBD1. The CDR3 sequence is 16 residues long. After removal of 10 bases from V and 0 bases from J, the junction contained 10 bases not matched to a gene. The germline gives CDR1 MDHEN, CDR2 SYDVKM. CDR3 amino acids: CAIERTGDYSNQPQHF. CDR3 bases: TGTGCCATCGAAAGGACAGGGGACTATAGCAATCAGCCCCAGCATTTT.

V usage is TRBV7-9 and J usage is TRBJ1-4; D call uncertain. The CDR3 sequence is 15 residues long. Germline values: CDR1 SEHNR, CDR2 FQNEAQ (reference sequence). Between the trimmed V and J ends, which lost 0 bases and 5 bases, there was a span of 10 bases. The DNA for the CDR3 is TGTGCCAGCAGCTTAGCGACGGCCCCAAATGAAAAACTGTTTTTT. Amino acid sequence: CASSLATAPNEKLFF.

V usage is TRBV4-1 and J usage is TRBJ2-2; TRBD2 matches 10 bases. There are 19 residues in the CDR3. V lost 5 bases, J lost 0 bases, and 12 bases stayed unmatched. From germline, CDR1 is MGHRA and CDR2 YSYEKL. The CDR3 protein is CASSGTSGRALANTGELFF. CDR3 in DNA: TGCGCCAGCAGCGGAACGAGCGGGAGGGCCCTCGCGAACACCGGGGAGCTGTTTTTT.

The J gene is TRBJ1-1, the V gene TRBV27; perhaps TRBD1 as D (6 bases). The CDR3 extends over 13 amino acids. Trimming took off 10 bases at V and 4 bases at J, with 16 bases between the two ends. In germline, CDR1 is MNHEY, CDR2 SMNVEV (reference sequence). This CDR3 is CATLRTGTTEAFF. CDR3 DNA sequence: TGTGCCACCCTCAGAACAGGGACCACTGAAGCTTTCTTT.

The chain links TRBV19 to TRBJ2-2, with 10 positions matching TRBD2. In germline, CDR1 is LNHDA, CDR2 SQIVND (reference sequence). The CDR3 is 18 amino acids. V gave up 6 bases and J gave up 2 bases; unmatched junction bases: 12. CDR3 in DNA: TGTGCCAGTAGACCAGCGGGCCTAGCGGGGGCCAACACCGGGGAGCTGTTTTTT. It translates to CASRPAGLAGANTGELFF.

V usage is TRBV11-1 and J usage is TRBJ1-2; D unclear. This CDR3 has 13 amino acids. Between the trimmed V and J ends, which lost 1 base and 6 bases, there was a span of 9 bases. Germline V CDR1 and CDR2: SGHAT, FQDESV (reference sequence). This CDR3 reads CASSLGAGDGYTF. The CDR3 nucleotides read TGTGCCAGCAGCTTAGGGGCCGGGGATGGCTACACCTTC.